Presented here are 21 T cell receptor beta chains from one specimen sequenced in a study of cytomegalovirus exposure and HLA in healthy donors. The study ran its PCR with 60 Vbeta and 13 Jbeta primers. Sequenced by immunoSEQ multiplex PCR; TCRdb stores in-frame clones only, minus some. The sample comprises about 170,000 clones, approximately 83% of which are singletons, and 0.95% to 1.5% rests with the top ten. Sequencing used PBMCs. These receptors originate from a boy aged 2 to 9 in good health and CMV-seronegative.

This clone was seen once. The rearrangement links TRBV4-1 to TRBJ2-3; TRBD2 matches 9 bases. The germline V gene encodes CDR1 MGHRA and CDR2 YSYEKL. The V and J ends lost 0 bases and 2 bases, in that order; junction bases with no gene match: 3. CDR3 length: 16 residues. The CDR3 region has the DNA TGCGCCAGCAGCCAAGATAAGCGGGAGGACACAGATACGCAGTATTTT. Residues: CASSQDKREDTDTQYF.

V gene TRBV9 combines with J gene TRBJ1-2; 8 nucleotides match TRBD1. V shed 7 bases and J 5 bases; nucleotides not matched to a gene: 7. CDR1 and CDR2 from the germline V gene are SGDLS and YYNGEE. The CDR3 runs 13 residues. The CDR3 reads CASRRTGGYGYTF. The CDR3 DNA is TGTGCCAGCCGTCGAACAGGGGGGTATGGCTACACCTTC. Supplemented by reference TRBV9 and TRBJ1-2, the full variable domain reads DSGVTQTPKHLITATGQRVTLRCSPRSGDLSVYWYQQSLDQGLQFLIQYYNGEERAKGNILERFSAQQFPDLHSELNLSSLELGDSALYFCASRRTGGYGYTFGSGTRLTVV.

The chain combines TRBV6-1 with TRBJ2-7; D might be TRBD2 (6 bases). CDR1 is MNHNS and CDR2 is SASEGT in the germline V gene. The CDR3 extends over 13 amino acids. V lost 1 base, J lost 6 bases, and 10 bases lay in between. CDR3 residues: CASSEVWGGEQYF. As DNA, the CDR3 is TGTGCCAGCAGTGAAGTGTGGGGAGGCGAGCAGTACTTC.

This clone was recorded once. The CDR3 DNA sequence: TGTGCCAGCAGCTTATCGGCTGCGGGCGAGCAGTACGTC. It codes for CASSLSAAGEQYV. This chain connects TRBV7-9 to TRBJ2-7; tentative D call: TRBD2 (5 bases). CDR3 length equals 13 residues. Germline-derived CDR1 and CDR2 are SEHNR and FQNEAQ (reference sequence). The V and J ends lost 2 bases and 6 bases respectively, with 11 bases between them.

The chain joins TRBV27 to TRBJ2-5; D perhaps matches TRBD1 (6 bases). CDR3 size: 13 residues. Trimming cost V 6 bases and J 5 bases, with 13 bases left between them. Germline CDR1 reads MNHEY; CDR2 reads SMNVEV (reference sequence). The CDR3 loop reads CASRPTGHETQYF. The CDR3 coding sequence is TGTGCCAGCAGACCCACAGGGCATGAGACCCAGTACTTC.

This chain joins TRBV27 and TRBJ2-5; D remains unclear. The last part of the DNA fits TRBJ2-7 better; the J call may be wrong. Germline CDR1 is MNHEY and CDR2 is SMNVEV (reference sequence). The CDR3 runs 13 residues. CDR3 nucleotides: TGTGCCAGCAGTTTGCCTCCGTTCTACGAGCAGTACTTC. Its translation: CASSLPPFYEQYF.

The chain carries TRBV6-5 and TRBJ1-2, with D unclear. The CDR3 has 13 amino acids. The germline CDR1 and CDR2 sequences are MNHEY and SVGAGI. Between the trimmed V and J ends, which lost 6 bases and 13 bases, there was a span of 21 bases. CDR3 sequence reads: CASRRILDPFITF. The CDR3 coding sequence is TGTGCCAGCAGGCGGATCCTAGACCCTTTTATCACCTTC.

The V gene is TRBV19, the J gene TRBJ2-1; 11 nucleotides align to TRBD2. V shed 8 bases, J shed 8 bases, and the junction held 8 bases outside the gene matches. Germline V gene lookup returns CDR1 LNHDA and CDR2 SQIVND (reference sequence). The CDR3 runs to 14 residues. The CDR3 here is CASGLAGGLYEQFF. In DNA, the CDR3 is TGTGCCAGTGGGCTAGCGGGAGGACTCTATGAGCAGTTCTTC.

CDR3 in amino acids: CASSRLAGPGELFF. In DNA, the CDR3 is TGTGCCAGCAGTCGACTAGCGGGACCTGGGGAGCTGTTTTTT. The chain combines TRBV27 with TRBJ2-2, with 11 bases fitting TRBD2. With V trimmed by 5 bases and J by 8 bases, 4 bases remained unmatched. Germline V CDR1 and CDR2: MNHEY, SMNVEV (reference sequence). This CDR3 contains 14 residues.

The chain links TRBV7-9 to TRBJ2-1; TRBD1 agrees at 7 bases. The CDR3 loop spans 15 amino acids. Germline lookup yields CDR1 SEHNR and CDR2 FQNEAQ (reference sequence). With 2 bases clipped from V and 6 bases from J, the junction kept 7 bases outside the gene matches. CDR3 sequence reads: CASSLIVGGGNEQFF. The CDR3 DNA reads as TGTGCCAGCAGCTTAATAGTAGGGGGCGGCAATGAGCAGTTCTTC.

In its sample, this clone was seen once. V is TRBV30 and J is TRBJ2-7; 9 bases match TRBD2. The CDR3 length is 12 residues. Per germline, CDR1 GTSNPN and CDR2 SVGIG (reference sequence). The V gene end was trimmed by 1 base and the J gene end by 9 bases; junction bases not matched to a gene: 4. This CDR3 is CAWSARGGGQYV. Here the CDR3 DNA reads TGTGCCTGGAGTGCGCGGGGGGGTGGGCAGTACGTC.

The rearrangement links TRBV2 to TRBJ1-3; D gene unclear. Between the trimmed V and J ends, which lost 1 base and 2 bases, there was a span of 12 bases. CDR1 is SNHLY and CDR2 is FYNNEI in the germline V gene. The CDR3 is 16 amino acids. Here the CDR3 reads CASSEEGGLAGNTIYF. CDR3 DNA: TGTGCCAGCAGTGAAGAAGGAGGTCTGGCTGGAAACACCATATATTTT.

This clone was found a few times. This chain connects TRBV19 to TRBJ2-1; TRBD2 aligns across 12 bases. The CDR3 runs to 14 residues. In germline, CDR1 is LNHDA, CDR2 SQIVND (reference sequence). The V gene end was trimmed by 7 bases and the J gene end by 7 bases; junction bases not matched to a gene: 5. The CDR3 DNA reads as TGTGCCAGTACCACGACTAGCGGGGGAAATGAGCAGTTCTTC. The encoded protein is CASTTTSGGNEQFF.

The V call is TRBV6-5, the J call TRBJ2-3; a possible D gene is TRBD2 (6 bases). CDR3 length equals 15 residues. Germline loops: CDR1 MNHEY, CDR2 SVGAGI. The V and J ends lost 1 base and 0 bases respectively, with 8 bases between them. In DNA, the CDR3 is TGTGCCAGCAGTTACTTAGCGGCTAGCACAGATACGCAGTATTTT. Protein product: CASSYLAASTDTQYF.

The V call is TRBV4-1, the J call TRBJ2-2; TRBD2 aligns across 11 bases. Germline values: CDR1 MGHRA, CDR2 YSYEKL. After removal of 8 bases from V and 8 bases from J, the junction contained 10 bases not matched to a gene. The CDR3 extends over 15 amino acids. The CDR3 protein is CASRGLAGKRGELFF. CDR3 sequence (DNA): TGCGCCAGCCGAGGACTAGCGGGCAAGCGGGGGGAGCTGTTTTTT.

This clone was counted a few times. The gene calls are TRBV19 and TRBJ1-5; D is perhaps TRBD1 (6 bases). Deletions cut 3 bases from V and 7 bases from J, with 13 bases between. CDR1 LNHDA and CDR2 SQIVND come from the germline V gene (reference sequence). The CDR3 loop spans 14 amino acids. CDR3 nucleotide sequence: TGTGCCAGTAGTATCAGGGGAAGTTGGCAGCCCCAGCATTTT. This translates into CASSIRGSWQPQHF.

The chain is built from TRBV6-5 and TRBJ1-4; 9 bases map to TRBD1. Trimming took 6 bases from V and 7 from J; bases not matched to a gene: 6. The CDR3 consists of 14 residues. Germline V lookup: CDR1 MNHEY, CDR2 SVGAGI. The CDR3 nucleotides are TGTGCCAGCAGGGAGACAGGGGGAAGTGAAAAACTGTTTTTT. Amino acid sequence: CASRETGGSEKLFF.

The rearrangement links TRBV2 to TRBJ1-1; 9 nucleotides line up with TRBD1. Germline CDR1 reads SNHLY; CDR2 reads FYNNEI. There are 13 residues in the CDR3. Trimming removed 4 bases from V and 8 bases from J; junction bases left unmatched: 5. CDR3 sequence (DNA): TGTGCCAGCAGTGCTAGACAGGGGGAAGAAGCTTTCTTT. The encoded protein is CASSARQGEEAFF. Full variable domain (rest looked up from reference TRBV2 and TRBJ1-1): EPEVTQTPSHQVTQMGQEVILRCVPISNHLYFYWYRQILGQKVEFLVSFYNNEISEKSEIFDDQFSVERPDGSNFTLKIRSTKLEDSAMYFCASSARQGEEAFFGQGTRLTVV.

V gene TRBV18 combines with J gene TRBJ2-7; perhaps TRBD1 as D (6 bases). Per germline, CDR1 KGHSH and CDR2 LQKENI. This CDR3 region has 15 residues. V shed 1 base and J shed 2 bases, with 12 bases lying between them. The CDR3 loop is CASSPRQGITYEQYF. The CDR3, as DNA: TGTGCCAGCTCACCACGGCAGGGGATCACCTACGAGCAGTACTTC.

This sequence joins TRBV19 and TRBJ1-2; 7 bases fit TRBD1. CDR1 and CDR2 from the germline V gene are LNHDA and SQIVND (reference sequence). The CDR3 totals 15 residues. The trim removed 5 bases at V and 0 bases at J, leaving 6 bases unmatched. The CDR3, as DNA: TGTGCCAGTAGTGATTGGGACAGAACTAACTATGGCTACACCTTC. It yields the protein CASSDWDRTNYGYTF.

This chain connects TRBV4-1 to TRBJ2-1, with 10 bases matching TRBD1. Germline V CDR1 and CDR2: MGHRA, YSYEKL. V was pared by 0 bases and J by 1 base, with 3 bases of the junction left unmatched. The CDR3 extends over 17 amino acids. DNA of the CDR3: TGCGCCAGCAGCCAAGAGGACAGGGGGTTATCCTACAATGAGCAGTTCTTC. It specifies CASSQEDRGLSYNEQFF.